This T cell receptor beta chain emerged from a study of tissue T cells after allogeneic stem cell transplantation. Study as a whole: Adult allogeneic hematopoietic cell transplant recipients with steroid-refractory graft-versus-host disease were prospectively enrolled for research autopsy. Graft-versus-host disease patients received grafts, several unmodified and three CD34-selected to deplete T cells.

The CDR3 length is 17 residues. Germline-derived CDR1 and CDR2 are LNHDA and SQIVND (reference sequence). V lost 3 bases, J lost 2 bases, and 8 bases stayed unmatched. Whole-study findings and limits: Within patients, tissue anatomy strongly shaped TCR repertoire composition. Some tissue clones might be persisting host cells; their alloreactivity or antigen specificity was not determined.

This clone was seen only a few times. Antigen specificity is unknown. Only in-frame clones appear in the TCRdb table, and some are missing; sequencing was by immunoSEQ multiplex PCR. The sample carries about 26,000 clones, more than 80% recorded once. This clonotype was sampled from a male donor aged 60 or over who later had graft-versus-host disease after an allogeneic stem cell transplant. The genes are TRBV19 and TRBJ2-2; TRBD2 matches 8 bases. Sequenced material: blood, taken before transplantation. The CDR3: CASSINGIAGNTGELFF. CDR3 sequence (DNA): TGTGCCAGTAGTATTAACGGGATAGCGGGAAACACCGGGGAGCTGTTTTTT. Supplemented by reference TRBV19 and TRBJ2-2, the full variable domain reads DGGITQSPKYLFRKEGQNVTLSCEQNLNHDAMYWYRQDPGQGLRLIYYSQIVNDFQKGDIAEGYSVSREKKESFPLTVTSAQKNPTAFYLCASSINGIAGNTGELFFGEGSRLTVL.